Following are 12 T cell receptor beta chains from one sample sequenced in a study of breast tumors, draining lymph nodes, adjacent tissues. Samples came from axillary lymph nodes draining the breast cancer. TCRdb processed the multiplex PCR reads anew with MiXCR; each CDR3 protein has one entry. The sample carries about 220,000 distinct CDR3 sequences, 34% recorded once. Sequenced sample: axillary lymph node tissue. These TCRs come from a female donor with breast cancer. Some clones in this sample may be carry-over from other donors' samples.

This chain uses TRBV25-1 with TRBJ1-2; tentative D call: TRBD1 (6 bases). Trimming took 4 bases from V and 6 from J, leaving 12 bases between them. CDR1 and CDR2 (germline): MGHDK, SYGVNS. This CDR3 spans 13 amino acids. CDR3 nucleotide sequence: TGTGCCAGCAGTGGTGCGGGGGCGCATGGCTACACCTTC. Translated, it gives CASSGAGAHGYTF.

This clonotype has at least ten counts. DNA of the CDR3: TGTGCCAGCGTGACAGGGGGCAACCGGGAGCTGTTTTTT. This encodes CASVTGGNRELFF. V is TRBV2 and J is TRBJ2-2, with 10 bases matching TRBD1. Germline-derived CDR1 and CDR2 are SNHLY and FYNNEI. The CDR3 is made up of 13 amino acids. V was pared by 8 bases and J by 9 bases, with 6 bases of the junction left unmatched. Together with reference TRBV2 and TRBJ2-2, the CDR3 gives the full variable domain: EPEVTQTPSHQVTQMGQEVILRCVPISNHLYFYWYRQILGQKVEFLVSFYNNEISEKSEIFDDQFSVERPDGSNFTLKIRSTKLEDSAMYFCASVTGGNRELFFGEGSRLTVL.

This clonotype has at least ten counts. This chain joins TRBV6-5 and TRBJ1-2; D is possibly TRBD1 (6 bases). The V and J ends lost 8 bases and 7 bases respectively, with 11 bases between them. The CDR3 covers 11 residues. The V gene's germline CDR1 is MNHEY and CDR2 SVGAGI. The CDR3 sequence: CASSAGAGYTF. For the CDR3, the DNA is TGTGCCAGCTCAGCAGGGGCTGGCTACACCTTC.

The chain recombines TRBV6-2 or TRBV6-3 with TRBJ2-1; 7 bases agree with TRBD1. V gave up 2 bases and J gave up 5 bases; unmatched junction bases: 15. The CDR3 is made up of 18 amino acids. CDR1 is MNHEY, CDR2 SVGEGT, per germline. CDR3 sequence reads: CASSYMPNTGEVNNEQFF. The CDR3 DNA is TGTGCCAGCAGTTACATGCCTAACACAGGGGAAGTAAACAATGAGCAGTTCTTC.

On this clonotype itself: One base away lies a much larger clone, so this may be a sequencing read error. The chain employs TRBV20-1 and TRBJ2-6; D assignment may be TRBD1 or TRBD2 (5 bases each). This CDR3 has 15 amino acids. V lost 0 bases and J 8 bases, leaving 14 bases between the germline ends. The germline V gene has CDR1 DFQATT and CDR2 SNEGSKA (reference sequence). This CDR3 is CSARDNRGSSNVLTF. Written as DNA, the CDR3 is TGCAGTGCTAGAGACAACCGGGGCTCCTCCAACGTCCTGACTTTC.

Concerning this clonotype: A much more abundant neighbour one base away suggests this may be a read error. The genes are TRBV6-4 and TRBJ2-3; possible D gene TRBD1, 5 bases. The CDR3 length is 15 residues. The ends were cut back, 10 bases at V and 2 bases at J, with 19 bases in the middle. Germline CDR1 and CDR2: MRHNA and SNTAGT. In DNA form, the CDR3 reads TGTGCCAACAGCCCCGAAGGGGCCCTCACAGATACGCAGTATTTT. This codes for CANSPEGALTDTQYF.

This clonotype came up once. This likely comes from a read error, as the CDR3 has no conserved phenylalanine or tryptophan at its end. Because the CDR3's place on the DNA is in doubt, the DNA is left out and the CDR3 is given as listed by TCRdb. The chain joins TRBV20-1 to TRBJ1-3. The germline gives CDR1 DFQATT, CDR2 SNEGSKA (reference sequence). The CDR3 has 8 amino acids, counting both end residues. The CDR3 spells CSARDPVA.

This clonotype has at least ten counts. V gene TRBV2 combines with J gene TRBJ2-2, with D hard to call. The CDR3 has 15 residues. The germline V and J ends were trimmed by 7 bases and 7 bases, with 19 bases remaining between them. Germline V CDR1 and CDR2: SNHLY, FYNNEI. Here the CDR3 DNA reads TGTGCCAGCACCAACGCAGGCTCACTGATCGGGGAGCTGTTTTTT. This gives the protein CASTNAGSLIGELFF.

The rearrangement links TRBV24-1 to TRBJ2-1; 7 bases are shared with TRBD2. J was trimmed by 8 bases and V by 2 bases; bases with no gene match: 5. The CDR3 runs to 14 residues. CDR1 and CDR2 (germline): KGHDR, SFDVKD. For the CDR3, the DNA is TGTGCCACCAGTGATTACGGGAGGATTGATGAGCAGTTCTTC. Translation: CATSDYGRIDEQFF.

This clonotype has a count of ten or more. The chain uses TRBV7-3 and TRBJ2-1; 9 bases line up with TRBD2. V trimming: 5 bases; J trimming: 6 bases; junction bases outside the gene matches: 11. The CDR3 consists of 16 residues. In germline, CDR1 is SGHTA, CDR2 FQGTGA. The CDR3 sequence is CASSPRGRDIGNEQFF. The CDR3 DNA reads TGTGCCAGCAGCCCTCGCGGGAGGGATATAGGCAATGAGCAGTTCTTC. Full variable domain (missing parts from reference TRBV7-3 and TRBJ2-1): GAGVSQTPSNKVTEKGKYVELRCDPISGHTALYWYRQSLGQGPEFLIYFQGTGAADDSGLPNDRFFAVRPEGSVSTLKIQRTERGDSAVYLCASSPRGRDIGNEQFFGPGTRLTVL.

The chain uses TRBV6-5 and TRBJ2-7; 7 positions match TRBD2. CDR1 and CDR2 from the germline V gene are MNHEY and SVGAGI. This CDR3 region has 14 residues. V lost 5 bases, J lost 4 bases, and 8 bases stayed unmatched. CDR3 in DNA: TGTGCCAGCAGTCACCGGCGGGAGTGGTACGAGCAGTACTTC. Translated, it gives CASSHRREWYEQYF.

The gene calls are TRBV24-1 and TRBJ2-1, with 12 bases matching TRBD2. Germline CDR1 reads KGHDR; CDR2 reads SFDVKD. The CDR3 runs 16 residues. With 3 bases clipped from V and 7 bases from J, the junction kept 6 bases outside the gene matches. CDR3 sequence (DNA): TGTGCCACCAGTGATCCTGGACTAGCGGGATTAAATGAGCAGTTCTTC. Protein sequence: CATSDPGLAGLNEQFF.